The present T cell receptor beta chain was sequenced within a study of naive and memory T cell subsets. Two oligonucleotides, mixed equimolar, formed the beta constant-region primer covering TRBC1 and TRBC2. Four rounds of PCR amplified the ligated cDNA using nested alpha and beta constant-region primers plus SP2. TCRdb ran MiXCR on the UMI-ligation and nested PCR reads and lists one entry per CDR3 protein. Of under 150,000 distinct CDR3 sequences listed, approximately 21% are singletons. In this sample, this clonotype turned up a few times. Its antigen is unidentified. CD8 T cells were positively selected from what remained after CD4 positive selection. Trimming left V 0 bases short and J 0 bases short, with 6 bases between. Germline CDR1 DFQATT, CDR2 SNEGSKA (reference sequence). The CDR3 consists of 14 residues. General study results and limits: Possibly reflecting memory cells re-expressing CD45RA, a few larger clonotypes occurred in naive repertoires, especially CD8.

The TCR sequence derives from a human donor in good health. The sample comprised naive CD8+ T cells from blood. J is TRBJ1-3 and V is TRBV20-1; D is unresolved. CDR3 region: CSAREGSSGNTIYF. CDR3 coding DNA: TGCAGTGCTAGAGAGGGCAGCTCTGGAAACACCATATATTTT.